A selection of T cell receptor beta chains follows, all from one sample in a study of CD4 T cells in relation to SARS-CoV-2 and coronaviruses. For these receptors, no antigen is known. The protocol was immunoSEQ multiplex PCR, while the TCRdb copy is restricted to in-frame clones and leaves out a portion. This table holds about 29,000 clones, roughly 72% found once. The sample comprised CD4+ T cells from PBMCs, cultured in vitro. The receptors were gathered from a human donor in good health. CDR3s include the opening cysteine and the closing phenylalanine or tryptophan. The order of the fields is CDR3 protein, CDR3 DNA, J gene, V gene, D gene, clone size. A D gene is named only where the DNA matches it firmly. Clone size is given for some rows only: seen once, a few or many times, or a class if the clone is expanded.

cdr3_aa: CASSFGQGLQPQHF; cdr3_nt: TGTGCCAGCAGTTTCGGACAGGGCCTTCAGCCCCAGCATTTT; j_call: TRBJ1-5; v_call: TRBV3-1/TRBV3-2; d_call: TRBD1; clone_size: -
cdr3_aa: CASSLVGDRDETQYF; cdr3_nt: TGCGCCAGCAGCTTGGTTGGGGACAGGGATGAGACCCAGTACTTC; j_call: TRBJ2-5; v_call: TRBV5-1; d_call: TRBD1; clone_size: -
cdr3_aa: CASSPTPGGQETQYF; cdr3_nt: TGTGCCAGCTCACCAACTCCGGGAGGCCAAGAGACCCAGTACTTC; j_call: TRBJ2-5; v_call: TRBV18; d_call: TRBD2; clone_size: -
cdr3_aa: CASSEWGLVVETQYF; cdr3_nt: TGTGCCAGCAGTGAATGGGGGCTAGTAGTTGAGACCCAGTACTTC; j_call: TRBJ2-5; v_call: TRBV2; d_call: -; clone_size: -
cdr3_aa: CASSLGGNSYNEQFF; cdr3_nt: TGTGCCAGCAGCTTAGGAGGGAATTCTTACAATGAGCAGTTCTTC; j_call: TRBJ2-1; v_call: TRBV7-9; d_call: -; clone_size: -
cdr3_aa: CASSQGQALGRGANVLTF; cdr3_nt: TGCGCCAGCAGCCAAGGGCAGGCGCTAGGGCGGGGGGCCAACGTCCTGACTTTC; j_call: TRBJ2-6; v_call: TRBV4-3; d_call: -; clone_size: -
cdr3_aa: CASSQRGTGASNYGYTF; cdr3_nt: TGTGCCAGCAGTCAAAGAGGGACAGGCGCGTCTAACTATGGCTACACCTTC; j_call: TRBJ1-2; v_call: TRBV27; d_call: TRBD1; clone_size: -
cdr3_aa: CASSLSGQGTNEQFF; cdr3_nt: TGCGCCAGCAGCTTAAGCGGACAGGGGACCAATGAGCAGTTCTTC; j_call: TRBJ2-1; v_call: TRBV5-1; d_call: TRBD1; clone_size: few
cdr3_aa: CASSQGLGSIYEQYF; cdr3_nt: TGTGCCAGCAGCCAAGGGTTGGGCTCTATTTACGAGCAGTACTTC; j_call: TRBJ2-7; v_call: TRBV3-1/TRBV3-2; d_call: -; clone_size: -
cdr3_aa: CASSPRPGTGPYEQYF; cdr3_nt: TGCGCCAGCAGCCCAAGACCCGGGACAGGGCCCTACGAGCAGTACTTC; j_call: TRBJ2-7; v_call: TRBV5-1; d_call: TRBD1; clone_size: once
cdr3_aa: CASSTPGPGGYEQYF; cdr3_nt: TGTGCCAGCAGTACACCGGGCCCCGGGGGCTACGAGCAGTACTTC; j_call: TRBJ2-7; v_call: TRBV27; d_call: -; clone_size: -
cdr3_aa: CASSYRGEGEETQYF; cdr3_nt: TGTGCCAGCAGTTACCGGGGGGAGGGGGAAGAGACCCAGTACTTC; j_call: TRBJ2-5; v_call: TRBV6-5; d_call: -; clone_size: once
cdr3_aa: CAISEDTLSSYNSPLHF; cdr3_nt: TGTGCCATCAGTGAGGACACCCTTAGCTCCTATAATTCACCCCTCCACTTT; j_call: TRBJ1-6; v_call: TRBV10-3; d_call: -; clone_size: -
cdr3_aa: CASSSPGRSTYGYTF; cdr3_nt: TGTGCCAGCAGTTCCCCCGGGAGGAGTACTTATGGCTACACCTTC; j_call: TRBJ1-2; v_call: TRBV6-5; d_call: -; clone_size: -
cdr3_aa: CAAGTSGRAEFF; cdr3_nt: TGTGCCGCCGGGACTAGCGGGAGGGCCGAATTCTTC; j_call: TRBJ2-1; v_call: TRBV12-3/TRBV12-4; d_call: TRBD2; clone_size: -
cdr3_aa: CASSLLSWTARGEKLFF; cdr3_nt: TGCGCCAGCAGCCTCCTAAGCTGGACAGCTCGAGGGGAAAAACTGTTTTTT; j_call: TRBJ1-4; v_call: TRBV4-3; d_call: -; clone_size: -
cdr3_aa: CASSPRGAGTDTQYF; cdr3_nt: TGTGCCAGCAGCCCGCGGGGGGCGGGGACAGATACGCAGTATTTT; j_call: TRBJ2-3; v_call: TRBV3-1/TRBV3-2; d_call: TRBD2; clone_size: once
cdr3_aa: CSVEAQGGTEAFF; cdr3_nt: TGCAGCGTTGAAGCCCAGGGAGGGACTGAAGCTTTCTTT; j_call: TRBJ1-1; v_call: TRBV29-1; d_call: -; clone_size: -
cdr3_aa: CASSVRQIGEQYF; cdr3_nt: TGTGCCAGCAGTGTGCGTCAGATTGGCGAGCAGTACTTC; j_call: TRBJ2-7; v_call: TRBV2; d_call: -; clone_size: few
cdr3_aa: CASSPIDRMNTEAFF; cdr3_nt: TGCGCCAGCAGTCCTATTGACAGGATGAACACTGAAGCTTTCTTT; j_call: TRBJ1-1; v_call: TRBV5-1; d_call: -; clone_size: -
cdr3_aa: CASSQSPLQGGVEKLFF; cdr3_nt: TGCGCCAGCAGCCAAAGCCCCCTCCAGGGGGGGGTTGAAAAACTGTTTTTT; j_call: TRBJ1-4; v_call: TRBV4-3; d_call: TRBD1; clone_size: -
cdr3_aa: CASSDDRFTGELFF; cdr3_nt: TGTGCCAGCAGCGACGACAGATTCACCGGGGAGCTGTTTTTT; j_call: TRBJ2-2; v_call: TRBV6-5; d_call: -; clone_size: -
cdr3_aa: CASSSPRVSTSYEQYF; cdr3_nt: TGTGCCAGCAGCTCCCCCCGGGTGTCAACAAGCTACGAGCAGTACTTC; j_call: TRBJ2-7; v_call: TRBV7-8; d_call: -; clone_size: few
cdr3_aa: CASSSVGGYEQYF; cdr3_nt: TGCGCCAGCAGCTCCGTTGGGGGTTACGAGCAGTACTTC; j_call: TRBJ2-7; v_call: TRBV5-1; d_call: -; clone_size: -
cdr3_aa: CASSPTPQGSGWGYTF; cdr3_nt: TGTGCCAGCTCACCTACCCCCCAGGGGTCAGGGTGGGGCTACACCTTC; j_call: TRBJ1-2; v_call: TRBV18; d_call: -; clone_size: few
cdr3_aa: CASSLGTDYGYTF; cdr3_nt: TGTGCCAGCAGCTTAGGGACAGATTATGGCTACACCTTC; j_call: TRBJ1-2; v_call: TRBV5-6; d_call: TRBD1; clone_size: -
cdr3_aa: CASSPRHLRETQYF; cdr3_nt: TGTGCCAGTAGTCCCCGACACCTACGGGAGACCCAGTACTTC; j_call: TRBJ2-5; v_call: TRBV19; d_call: -; clone_size: -
cdr3_aa: CASSLVSGRGTDTQYF; cdr3_nt: TGTGCCAGCAGCTTAGTAAGCGGGAGGGGCACAGATACGCAGTATTTT; j_call: TRBJ2-3; v_call: TRBV7-2; d_call: TRBD2; clone_size: -
cdr3_aa: CASSFGTGGGGYTF; cdr3_nt: TGTGCCAGCAGCTTCGGGACCGGGGGGGGTGGCTACACCTTC; j_call: TRBJ1-2; v_call: TRBV3-1/TRBV3-2; d_call: -; clone_size: -
cdr3_aa: CAWTTLWDRGPGLSGNTIYF; cdr3_nt: TGTGCCTGGACAACACTCTGGGACAGGGGGCCGGGGTTATCTGGAAACACCATATATTTT; j_call: TRBJ1-3; v_call: TRBV30; d_call: TRBD1; clone_size: -